This is a list of T cell receptor beta chains from one sample in a study of blood T cell repertoires in COVID-19. The protocol was immunoSEQ multiplex PCR, while the TCRdb copy is restricted to in-frame clones and leaves out a portion. The data hold about 370,000 clones, with 70% to 90% observed a single time. Sequenced material: peripheral blood. The receptors come from a woman in her thirties with COVID-19, enrolled during active disease. CDR3s include the opening cysteine and the closing phenylalanine or tryptophan. A D gene is named only where the DNA matches it firmly. Size is omitted from some rows. Given values are once, few, many or a class for expanded clones.

v_gene	abundance	j_gene	d_gene	CDR3aa	CDR3nt
TRBV11-3	NA	TRBJ2-1	TRBD2	CASSPKRGAHTYNEQFF	TGTGCCAGCAGCCCGAAGCGGGGGGCCCATACCTACAATGAGCAGTTCTTC
TRBV11-2	NA	TRBJ1-2	TRBD1	CASSVSGTGNGYTF	TGTGCCAGCAGCGTGTCCGGGACAGGTAACGGCTACACCTTC
TRBV4-3	NA	TRBJ2-5	TRBD1	CASSRGDRGQETQYF	TGCGCCAGCAGCCGCGGGGACAGGGGGCAAGAGACCCAGTACTTC
TRBV10-2	NA	TRBJ2-5	TRBD2	CASSDPAGVEETQYF	TGCGCCAGCAGTGATCCAGCGGGAGTCGAAGAGACCCAGTACTTC
TRBV25-1	NA	TRBJ1-5	NA	CASSELYSNQPQHF	TGTGCCAGCAGTGAATTGTATAGCAATCAGCCCCAGCATTTT
TRBV27	NA	TRBJ1-5	NA	CASSFGGGPGNNQPQHF	TGTGCCAGCAGTTTTGGGGGCGGCCCTGGAAACAATCAGCCCCAGCATTTT
TRBV11-2	NA	TRBJ2-3	TRBD2	CASSLSGGPTDTQYF	TGTGCCAGCAGCTTATCGGGGGGACCTACAGATACGCAGTATTTT
TRBV7-2	NA	TRBJ1-3	NA	CASSPHRNGVTGNTIYF	TGTGCCAGCAGCCCCCACCGGAACGGAGTCACTGGAAACACCATATATTTT
TRBV27	NA	TRBJ2-2	TRBD2	CASSLESAGGAGELFF	TGTGCCAGCAGTTTAGAATCAGCGGGGGGGGCCGGGGAGCTGTTTTTT
TRBV5-6	NA	TRBJ1-1	NA	CASSPRDNTEAFF	TGTGCCAGCAGCCCTCGAGATAACACTGAAGCTTTCTTT
TRBV6-5	NA	TRBJ1-1	NA	CASSPGTEAFF	TGTGCCAGCAGTCCGGGGACTGAAGCTTTCTTT
TRBV7-2	NA	TRBJ2-3	TRBD2	CASSLDIAGMITDTQYF	TGTGCCAGCAGCTTAGATATAGCGGGGATGATCACAGATACGCAGTATTTT
TRBV19	NA	TRBJ1-2	TRBD1	CASSIQGTGYGGYTF	TGTGCCAGTAGTATTCAGGGGACAGGGTACGGGGGCTACACCTTC
TRBV5-1	NA	TRBJ2-5	TRBD2	CASSPLSSGRLSETQYF	TGCGCCAGCAGCCCGTTAAGTAGCGGGAGGTTGTCGGAGACCCAGTACTTC
TRBV4-3	NA	TRBJ2-5	TRBD1	CASSQDRGQGSYF	TGCGCCAGCAGCCAAGATCGGGGACAGGGGTCCTACTTC
TRBV4-2	NA	TRBJ2-2	TRBD2	CASSQDSTSGVNTGELFF	TGTGCCAGCAGCCAAGACAGCACTAGCGGGGTGAACACCGGGGAGCTGTTTTTT
TRBV6-2/TRBV6-3	NA	TRBJ2-1	TRBD2	CASSYPHTSGFRTEQFF	TGTGCCAGCAGTTATCCCCATACTAGCGGGTTCCGTACTGAGCAGTTCTTC
TRBV29-1	NA	TRBJ1-2	NA	CSVGGSGGGYGYTF	TGCAGCGTTGGGGGCTCGGGGGGGGGCTATGGCTACACCTTC
TRBV18	few	TRBJ2-1	NA	CASSPQGNEQFF	TGTGCCAGCTCACCACAGGGGAATGAGCAGTTCTTC
TRBV14	NA	TRBJ1-1	NA	CASSQSFGSGTEAFF	TGTGCCAGCAGCCAAAGCTTCGGGTCGGGGACTGAAGCTTTCTTT
TRBV6-4	few	TRBJ1-6	NA	CASSDSLDSPLHF	TGTGCCAGCAGTGACTCTTTAGATTCACCCCTCCACTTT
TRBV10-3	NA	TRBJ2-6	NA	CAITQGSGANVLTF	TGTGCCATCACCCAGGGCTCTGGGGCCAACGTCCTGACTTTC
TRBV7-6	once	TRBJ2-3	NA	CASSSIRGRADTQYF	TGTGCCAGCAGCTCCATCCGAGGGCGGGCAGATACGCAGTATTTT
TRBV27	few	TRBJ1-4	NA	CASSLTNNEKLFF	TGTGCCAGCAGTCTTACAAATAATGAAAAACTGTTTTTT
TRBV5-6	NA	TRBJ2-7	TRBD1	CASSSGTGMYEQYF	TGTGCCAGCAGCTCCGGGACAGGGATGTACGAGCAGTACTTC
TRBV11-2	NA	TRBJ2-1	TRBD1	CASSPTGQSNNEQFF	TGTGCCAGCAGCCCGACGGGACAGTCAAACAATGAGCAGTTCTTC
TRBV20-1	NA	TRBJ1-2	NA	CSASKGEYGYTF	TGCAGTGCTAGTAAGGGGGAATATGGCTACACCTTC
TRBV11-2	NA	TRBJ2-7	TRBD1	CASSHRDRDYEQYF	TGTGCCAGCAGCCACCGGGACAGGGACTACGAGCAGTACTTC
TRBV5-1	NA	TRBJ2-2	NA	CASSSRGGDTGELFF	TGCGCCAGCAGCTCCCGGGGCGGGGACACCGGGGAGCTGTTTTTT
TRBV11-2	NA	TRBJ1-2	NA	CASSFQGRNGYTF	TGTGCCAGCAGCTTTCAGGGGCGAAATGGCTACACCTTC
TRBV3-1/TRBV3-2	NA	TRBJ1-2	TRBD1	CASSQHTGTGGDYGYTF	TGTGCCAGCAGCCAACATACCGGGACAGGGGGCGACTATGGCTACACCTTC
TRBV4-1	NA	TRBJ1-6	NA	CASSQERGYNSPFHF	TGCGCCAGCAGCCAAGAACGGGGTTACAATTCACCCTTCCACTTT